Below are 18 T cell receptor beta chains sequenced from a single sample in a study of identical twins. TCRdb passed the 5' RACE reads through MiXCR, listing each CDR3 protein once. The sample has over 600,000 distinct CDR3 sequences, around 20% seen once; the top ten hold roughly 4%. These data were also filed under a second study, of T cells expressing NK-cell markers.

The specimen was PBMCs. The receptors were gathered from a woman between 18 and 29 years old in good health.

The rearrangement links TRBV15 to TRBJ2-1, with 7 bases matching TRBD2. The germline V gene has CDR1 LNHNV and CDR2 YYDKDF (reference sequence). The CDR3 spans 14 residues. J lost 4 bases, V lost 6 bases, and 6 bases had no gene match. CDR3 sequence: CATRTGTKYNEQFF. CDR3 in DNA: TGTGCCACCAGAACCGGGACTAAATACAATGAGCAGTTCTTC.

This chain uses TRBV5-1 with TRBJ2-1; the D is unclear. Germline CDR1 SGHRS, CDR2 YFSETQ. The CDR3 is 13 amino acids. V was cut by 0 bases and J by 8 bases, with 9 bases left in between. The CDR3 sequence is CASSLDSPDEQFF. CDR3 DNA: TGCGCCAGCAGCTTGGACTCCCCCGATGAGCAGTTCTTC.

This chain links TRBV7-9 with TRBJ2-7; TRBD2 is a possible D gene (7 bases). Deletions cut 0 bases from V and 5 bases from J, with 17 bases between. CDR1 SEHNR and CDR2 FQNEAQ come from the germline V gene (reference sequence). The CDR3 is 16 amino acids. The CDR3 DNA is TGTGCCAGCAGCTTAGCACGAGGGGGGGCGACCCACGAGCAGTACTTC. Translating it yields CASSLARGGATHEQYF.

This clonotype was observed a few times. The chain joins TRBV29-1 to TRBJ2-3; tentative D call: TRBD2 (6 bases). The CDR3 contains 13 residues. Germline lookup yields CDR1 SQVTM and CDR2 ANQGSEA. The germline V and J ends were trimmed by 7 bases and 0 bases, with 11 bases remaining between them. CDR3 DNA: TGCAGCGCCTCGGGGGAAAGCACAGATACGCAGTATTTT. As protein: CSASGESTDTQYF.

This clonotype was found a few times. The chain combines TRBV10-3 with TRBJ2-7, with D tentatively TRBD2 (6 bases). The CDR3 runs to 13 residues. The germline V gene encodes CDR1 ENHRY and CDR2 SYGVKD. Trimming removed 8 bases at V and 2 bases at J, with 13 bases between. The CDR3 protein is CAIGKGLAYEQYF. Here the CDR3 DNA reads TGTGCCATCGGAAAGGGACTGGCCTACGAGCAGTACTTC.

This clonotype was counted only a few times. This chain joins TRBV9 and TRBJ2-7, with 7 bases identical to TRBD2. The CDR3 covers 15 residues. Trimming removed 0 bases from V and 4 bases from J; junction bases left unmatched: 7. CDR1 is SGDLS and CDR2 is YYNGEE in the germline V gene. The CDR3 loop is CASSVVARERYEQYF. The CDR3 coding sequence is TGTGCCAGCAGCGTAGTTGCGCGGGAGAGATACGAGCAGTACTTC.

The chain links TRBV7-2 to TRBJ2-7; D is ambiguous. Between the trimmed V and J ends, which lost 8 bases and 2 bases, there was a span of 19 bases. This CDR3 region has 15 residues. Germline assignment: CDR1 SGHTA and CDR2 FQGNSA. The CDR3 nucleotides read TGTGCCAGCGCACTCGGCATTTGGTTAGCCTACGAGCAGTACTTC. Protein: CASALGIWLAYEQYF.

This clonotype appeared many times. The rearrangement uses TRBV12-3 or TRBV12-4 and TRBJ2-5; no clear D. With 4 bases removed from V and 3 bases from J, the gap between germline ends came to 3 bases. The CDR3 consists of 11 residues. The CDR3 DNA reads TGTGCCAGCAGTTCGGAAGAGACCCAGTACTTC. It encodes CASSSEETQYF.

This clonotype showed up just a few times. The rearrangement links TRBV10-3 to TRBJ2-7, with 9 bases fitting TRBD2. V trimming: 3 bases; J trimming: 2 bases; junction bases outside the gene matches: 5. Germline-derived CDR1 and CDR2 are ENHRY and SYGVKD. The CDR3 contains 15 residues. Here the CDR3 DNA reads TGTGCCATCAGTGAACGTCTAGCGGGAACCTACGAGCAGTACTTC. Its translation: CAISERLAGTYEQYF.

V usage is TRBV20-1 and J usage is TRBJ2-7; D call uncertain. Germline CDR1 DFQATT, CDR2 SNEGSKA (reference sequence). The CDR3 runs 12 residues. V lost 1 base to trimming and J lost 3 bases, with 7 bases between them. The CDR3 here is CSARGYNYEQYF. The CDR3 nucleotides read TGCAGTGCTAGAGGCTATAACTACGAGCAGTACTTC.

In its sample, this clonotype was seen many times. V usage is TRBV7-9 and J usage is TRBJ1-4, with a possible D match to TRBD1 (5 bases). With 6 bases removed from V and 12 bases from J, the gap between germline ends came to 17 bases. The CDR3 totals 13 residues. Germline V gives CDR1 SEHNR, CDR2 FQNEAQ (reference sequence). CDR3 DNA sequence: TGTGCCAGCAGAAGGGACGGAGGTGGAGAACTGTTTTTT. Amino acids: CASRRDGGGELFF.

Ten or more counts support this clonotype. The V call is TRBV12-3 or TRBV12-4, the J call TRBJ2-7; TRBD1 matches 9 bases. There are 14 residues in the CDR3. V lost 3 bases, J lost 3 bases, and 3 bases stayed unmatched. The CDR3 DNA is TGTGCCAGCAGTTTCCGGGACAGGGACTACGAGCAGTACTTC. Residues: CASSFRDRDYEQYF.

The chain is built from TRBV29-1 and TRBJ2-5; D is perhaps TRBD1 or TRBD2 (5 bases each). This CDR3 region has 10 residues. The germline V gene has CDR1 SQVTM and CDR2 ANQGSEA. Trimming took 8 bases from V and 4 from J, leaving 8 bases between them. Here the CDR3 reads CSLRGETQYF. The CDR3 nucleotides read TGCAGCTTGAGGGGAGAGACCCAGTACTTC.

This clonotype has only a few counts. The V call is TRBV20-1, the J call TRBJ2-1; D may correspond to TRBD1 or TRBD2 (5 bases each). The CDR3 sequence is 15 residues long. Germline V gene lookup returns CDR1 DFQATT and CDR2 SNEGSKA (reference sequence). Trimming pared 6 bases from V and 7 bases from J, leaving 22 bases between. The CDR3 loop is CSAGEGLASSNEQFF. The CDR3 region has the DNA TGCAGTGCCGGAGAGGGGCTAGCTTCTTCGAATGAGCAGTTCTTC.

This clonotype appeared a single time. V usage is TRBV5-1 and J usage is TRBJ2-3; D not resolved. Germline V gene data show CDR1 as SGHRS and CDR2 as YFSETQ. The length of the CDR3 is 12 residues. The V gene lost 1 base and the J gene lost 7 bases, with 7 bases spanning the gap. The CDR3 spells CASSLRPNTQYF. CDR3 in DNA: TGCGCCAGCAGCTTGCGGCCCAATACGCAGTATTTT.

This sequence joins TRBV6-5 and TRBJ2-4; no firm D call. Germline values: CDR1 MNHEY, CDR2 SVGAGI. Trimming left V 0 bases short and J 15 bases short, with 15 bases between. The CDR3 spans 13 residues. The DNA of the CDR3 is TGTGCCAGCAGTTACTCGGCAGGCCTTCGTCGGTACTTC. Protein sequence: CASSYSAGLRRYF.

This chain links TRBV7-2 with TRBJ1-2; D might be TRBD1 (5 bases). In germline, CDR1 is SGHTA, CDR2 FQGNSA. The V end was cut by 2 bases, the J end by 6 bases, with 13 bases between. The CDR3 has 14 residues. The chain's CDR3 is CASSLLGRVDGYTF. CDR3 bases: TGTGCCAGCAGCTTATTGGGCAGGGTCGATGGCTACACCTTC.

This clonotype was recorded a few times. The chain carries TRBV5-1 and TRBJ2-4; 8 bases are a match to TRBD2. Trimming removed 3 bases from V and 0 bases from J; junction bases left unmatched: 8. The CDR3 runs 17 residues. CDR1 and CDR2 from the germline V gene are SGHRS and YFSETQ. In DNA, the CDR3 is TGCGCCAGCAGCTCCCCCGGGGGGGGTCTAGCCAAAAACATTCAGTACTTC. Translation: CASSSPGGGLAKNIQYF.